The 7 T cell receptor beta chains below were found in one sample sequenced in a study of T cells in Graves' hyperthyroidism and ophthalmopathy. It was RNA transcripts that yielded the amplified TCR beta CDR3 regions. The HTBI set primed first-round TCR CDR3 RT-PCR. TCRdb recomputed calls from the multiplex PCR reads with MiXCR, one row per CDR3 protein. The table shows about 510,000 distinct CDR3 sequences, with about 14% occurring only once. Sequenced: blood. These TCRs come from a middle-aged woman with Graves' hyperthyroidism.

There are many counts of this clonotype. The chain is built from TRBV6-1 and TRBJ2-3, with 7 bases aligning to TRBD2. This CDR3 region has 13 residues. Losses at the gene ends were 6 bases for V and 5 bases for J; bases not matched to a gene: 5. The germline gives CDR1 MNHNS, CDR2 SASEGT. CDR3 residues: CASRQREVDTQYF. CDR3 nucleotide sequence: TGTGCCAGCAGGCAACGGGAGGTAGATACGCAGTATTTT.

This clonotype was counted at least ten times. The chain uses TRBV19 and TRBJ1-2, with D unclear. In germline, CDR1 is LNHDA, CDR2 SQIVND (reference sequence). Trimming pared 6 bases from V and 8 bases from J, leaving 19 bases between. This CDR3 is built from 14 residues. The CDR3 nucleotides read TGTGCCAGTAGCCCGGATGATCGATTGGGCGGCTACACCTTC. It specifies CASSPDDRLGGYTF.

This clonotype was found many times. The chain uses TRBV20-1 and TRBJ2-7, with D hard to call. V lost 5 bases, J lost 7 bases, and 12 bases lay in between. The CDR3 extends over 11 amino acids. Germline assignment: CDR1 DFQATT and CDR2 SNEGSKA (reference sequence). CDR3 loop: CSASRTGEQYF. The CDR3, as DNA: TGCAGTGCTTCCCGGACCGGGGAGCAGTACTTC.

At least ten counts were recorded for this clonotype. This rearrangement joins TRBV5-1 to TRBJ2-7; 9 bases map to TRBD1. The CDR3 totals 18 residues. Trimming cost V 2 bases and J 5 bases; bases outside gene matches: 17. Germline CDR1 is SGHRS and CDR2 is YFSETQ. The CDR3, as DNA: TGCGCCAGCAGCTTAGCCCGGCTAACAGGGGGCGCTGAGGACGAGCAGTACTTC. Its protein product is CASSLARLTGGAEDEQYF.

This clonotype was observed a handful of times. The gene calls are TRBV7-9 and TRBJ2-3; TRBD2 matches 7 bases. The J segment lost 3 bases and the V segment lost 2 bases, leaving 5 bases of the junction unmatched. The CDR3 runs 15 residues. Germline V gives CDR1 SEHNR, CDR2 FQNEAQ (reference sequence). CDR3 loop: CASSLYTSETDTQYF. The DNA for the CDR3 is TGTGCCAGCAGCTTATATACTAGCGAAACAGATACGCAGTATTTT.

At least ten counts were recorded for this clonotype. This sequence joins TRBV28 and TRBJ2-1, with 9 bases that match TRBD2. Germline CDR1 is MDHEN and CDR2 is SYDVKM. Trimming took 9 bases from V and 3 from J; bases not matched to a gene: 6. The CDR3 contains 14 residues. The CDR3 is CASNLAGVYNEQFF. The CDR3 nucleotides read TGTGCCAGTAACTTAGCGGGAGTCTACAATGAGCAGTTCTTC. Combining the CDR3 with reference TRBV28 and TRBJ2-1 gives the whole variable domain DVKVTQSSRYLVKRTGEKVFLECVQDMDHENMFWYRQDPGLGLRLIYFSYDVKMKEKGDIPEGYSVSREKKERFSLILESASTNQTSMYLCASNLAGVYNEQFFGPGTRLTVL.

The sample holds many counts of this clonotype. The chain joins TRBV7-2 to TRBJ2-5; D uncertain. The CDR3 contains 15 residues. The germline CDR1 and CDR2 sequences are SGHTA and FQGNSA. The V and J ends lost 4 bases and 0 bases respectively, with 12 bases between them. This CDR3 is CASSSGRLNQETQYF. In DNA form, the CDR3 reads TGTGCCAGCAGCTCTGGGCGACTGAACCAAGAGACCCAGTACTTC.